A single sample gave rise to the 7 T cell receptor beta chains below, sequenced in a study of OX40 agonist ivuxolimab in advanced cancers. Repertoires were generated with immunoSEQ multiplex PCR, while TCRdb's copy carries only in-frame clones and drops some. The data contain 35,000 to 40,000 clones, roughly 90% of them singletons. Sequencing was performed on CD4+ or CD8+ T cells sorted from blood, taken in a trial of the OX40 agonist ivuxolimab. These receptors originate from an adult with an advanced solid tumor such as melanoma, head and neck, liver or kidney cancer.

V usage is TRBV28 and J usage is TRBJ1-5; possibly TRBD1 for D (6 bases). V was pared by 5 bases and J by 0 bases, with 11 bases between. The length of the CDR3 is 15 residues. Germline CDR1 is MDHEN and CDR2 is SYDVKM. CDR3 DNA sequence: TGTGCCAGCAGTCCCTGGACAGATAGCAATCAGCCCCAGCATTTT. Translation: CASSPWTDSNQPQHF.

This clone showed up just once. The chain combines TRBV10-2 with TRBJ2-3; D remains unclear. With 6 bases removed from V and 0 bases from J, the gap between germline ends came to 4 bases. Germline values: CDR1 WSHSY, CDR2 SAAADI. The CDR3 is 12 residues long. The CDR3 DNA follows: TGCGCCAGCAGACTTAGCACAGATACGCAGTATTTT. As protein: CASRLSTDTQYF.

The chain joins TRBV27 to TRBJ2-1; the D gene could be TRBD1 or TRBD2 (5 bases each). This CDR3 is 14 amino acids long. V was pared by 6 bases and J by 4 bases, with 13 bases between. Germline assignment: CDR1 MNHEY and CDR2 SMNVEV (reference sequence). CDR3 loop: CASSLRDGYNEQFF. CDR3 coding DNA: TGTGCCAGCAGCCTGAGGGACGGGTACAATGAGCAGTTCTTC.

The chain joins TRBV6-5 to TRBJ2-7, with D possibly being TRBD2 (7 bases). Germline lookup yields CDR1 MNHEY and CDR2 SVGAGI. CDR3 length: 15 residues. The V and J ends lost 4 bases and 7 bases respectively, with 20 bases between them. The CDR3 reads CASSSWGGRTGEQYF. The CDR3 DNA is TGTGCCAGCAGTTCCTGGGGCGGGAGAACAGGGGAGCAGTACTTC.

The chain has TRBV11-2 and TRBJ2-7; the D gene is possibly TRBD2 (6 bases). CDR1 is SGHAT and CDR2 is FQNNGV in the germline V gene. V lost 3 bases to trimming and J lost 4 bases, with 16 bases between them. The CDR3 totals 15 residues. The CDR3 here is CASSFEVGGGYEQYV. CDR3 in DNA: TGTGCCAGCAGCTTTGAAGTAGGAGGAGGGTACGAGCAGTACGTC.

The chain recombines TRBV30 with TRBJ2-7; TRBD1 matches 9 bases. This CDR3 spans 14 amino acids. The ends lost 2 bases at V and 7 bases at J; junction bases unmatched: 9. CDR1 is GTSNPN and CDR2 is SVGIG in the germline V gene (reference sequence). Written as DNA, the CDR3 is TGTGCCTGGAGTACGGGGACAGGGAGGACAGAGCAGTACGTC. It translates to CAWSTGTGRTEQYV.

V and J are TRBV5-1 and TRBJ2-5, with D possibly matching TRBD2 (5 bases). Per germline, CDR1 SGHRS and CDR2 YFSETQ. This CDR3 has 15 amino acids. The ends were cut back, 1 base at V and 1 base at J, with 11 bases in the middle. For the CDR3, the DNA is TGCGCCAGCAGCTTGTCGGGGTACCTCCAAGAGACCCAGTACTTC. Translation gives CASSLSGYLQETQYF.